The 14 T cell receptor beta chains given below trace back to one sample, sequenced in a study of memory CD4+ T cells and cytomegalovirus serostatus. Repertoires were generated with immunoSEQ multiplex PCR, while TCRdb's copy carries only in-frame clones and drops some. Altogether about 41,000 clones are present, around 75% being singletons, with the ten largest covering about 0.79%. Single viable CD3+CD4+CD8-CD45RO+ cells were sorted as the memory CD4+ T cells. Sequences were obtained from memory CD4+ T cells from blood. All receptors come from an adult in good health and CMV-seronegative.

This clone was detected only a few times. The V call is TRBV30, the J call TRBJ1-6; no definite D call. This CDR3 has 12 amino acids. V was pared by 0 bases and J by 9 bases, with 6 bases between. Germline CDR1 is GTSNPN and CDR2 is SVGIG (reference sequence). DNA for the CDR3: TGTGCCTGGAGTGTAATTAGTTCACCCCTCCACTTT. Protein sequence: CAWSVISSPLHF.

Here the CDR3 DNA reads TGTGCCAGCCGACAACCCCCGGGGAACACTGAAGCTTTCTTT. It encodes CASRQPPGNTEAFF. The gene calls are TRBV2 and TRBJ1-1; D is uncertain. The CDR3 runs to 14 residues. Germline CDR1 and CDR2: SNHLY and FYNNEI. V was pared by 8 bases and J by 1 base, with 14 bases between.

The gene calls are TRBV27 and TRBJ1-5, with 9 bases fitting TRBD1. Germline CDR1 is MNHEY and CDR2 is SMNVEV (reference sequence). After removal of 2 bases from V and 7 bases from J, the junction contained 6 bases not matched to a gene. The CDR3 consists of 15 residues. The CDR3 DNA is TGTGCCAGCAGTTTAAAGGGACAGGGAAGGCAGCCCCAGCATTTT. The encoded protein is CASSLKGQGRQPQHF.

The table lists this clone with a count of one. The chain employs TRBV18 and TRBJ1-2; weak D call: TRBD1 (5 bases). Germline V CDR1 and CDR2: KGHSH, LQKENI. The germline V and J ends were trimmed by 1 base and 3 bases, with 12 bases remaining between them. CDR3 length: 15 residues. In DNA, the CDR3 is TGTGCCAGCTCACCACAGGGGCCCCCAGACTATGGCTACACCTTC. Translation: CASSPQGPPDYGYTF.

The V gene is TRBV2, the J gene TRBJ1-1, with 7 bases lining up with TRBD1. Germline lookup yields CDR1 SNHLY and CDR2 FYNNEI. Trimming at V came to 6 bases and at J to 0 bases, leaving 7 bases not matched to a gene. There are 15 residues in the CDR3. CDR3 sequence (DNA): TGTGCCAGCAGCGCAACAGGGGCGATGAACACTGAAGCTTTCTTT. Residues: CASSATGAMNTEAFF.

This CDR3 reads CASSRDRVYDEQYF. The DNA of the CDR3 is TGTGCCAGCAGTAGGGACAGGGTTTATGACGAGCAGTACTTC. The chain joins TRBV27 to TRBJ2-7, with TRBD1 matching 9 bases. The V segment lost 5 bases and the J segment 5 bases; nucleotides outside the gene matches: 7. CDR3 length: 14 amino acids. Per the germline V gene, CDR1 is MNHEY and CDR2 is SMNVEV (reference sequence).

Only one count was recorded for this clone. The chain links TRBV7-8 to TRBJ1-1; no firm D call. Germline V gene lookup returns CDR1 SGHVS and CDR2 FQNEAQ. CDR3 size: 14 residues. The V end was cut by 10 bases, the J end by 6 bases, with 21 bases between. CDR3 in DNA: TGTGCCACTTCCATACGGAGGCTTAAGTCTGAAGCTTTCTTT. Translation gives CATSIRRLKSEAFF. The full variable domain, with the rest looked up from reference TRBV7-8 and TRBJ1-1, is GAGVSQSPRYKVAKRGQDVALRCDPISGHVSLFWYQQALGQGPEFLTYFQNEAQLDKSGLPSDRFFAERPEGSVSTLKIQRTQQEDSAVYLCATSIRRLKSEAFFGQGTRLTVV.

The chain is built from TRBV30 and TRBJ2-1; D is possibly TRBD2 (8 bases). The CDR3 sequence is 15 residues long. Trimming shortened V by 2 bases and J by 5 bases, and 16 bases separated the two germline ends. Germline loops: CDR1 GTSNPN, CDR2 SVGIG (reference sequence). The CDR3 sequence: CAWSKGGGTDNEQFF. CDR3 nucleotide sequence: TGTGCCTGGAGTAAGGGCGGGGGGACAGACAATGAGCAGTTCTTC.

This chain joins TRBV4-1 and TRBJ1-4; TRBD1 aligns across 8 bases. Germline V gene lookup returns CDR1 MGHRA and CDR2 YSYEKL. Trimming at V came to 1 base and at J to 6 bases, leaving 4 bases not matched to a gene. The CDR3 runs 15 residues. The DNA of the CDR3 is TGCGCCAGCAGCCAAGGTGGACAGGGATATGAAAAACTGTTTTTT. Amino acid sequence: CASSQGGQGYEKLFF.

The rearrangement uses TRBV12-5 and TRBJ1-1, with 11 bases identical to TRBD1. Unmatched junction bases numbered 9, after V lost 8 bases and J lost 4 bases. Germline CDR1 and CDR2: LGHNT and FRNRAP. The CDR3 has 15 residues. CDR3 DNA: TGTGCTAGTATCGCCGGACAGGGGGCGTTCACTGAAGCTTTCTTT. This encodes CASIAGQGAFTEAFF. Drawing the rest from reference TRBV12-5 and TRBJ1-1, the complete variable domain is DARVTQTPRHKVTEMGQEVTMRCQPILGHNTVFWYRQTMMQGLELLAYFRNRAPLDDSGMPKDRFSAEMPDATLATLKIQPSEPRDSAVYFCASIAGQGAFTEAFFGQGTRLTVV.

This clone was observed a handful of times. This chain connects TRBV6-5 to TRBJ1-2; TRBD1 aligns across 7 bases. Germline CDR1 is MNHEY and CDR2 is SVGAGI. This CDR3 region has 13 residues. Trimming took 7 bases from V and 8 from J; bases not matched to a gene: 10. CDR3 coding DNA: TGTGCCAGCAAGATCCGGGACAGTAAGGGCTACACCTTC. This translates into CASKIRDSKGYTF.

The chain combines TRBV27 with TRBJ1-2; D call uncertain. Trimming took off 8 bases at V and 2 bases at J, with 18 bases between the two ends. The CDR3 is made up of 15 amino acids. Germline-derived CDR1 and CDR2 are MNHEY and SMNVEV (reference sequence). The CDR3 loop is CASASRGVGNYGYTF. In DNA, the CDR3 is TGTGCCAGCGCGTCTCGGGGAGTGGGAAACTATGGCTACACCTTC.

This chain joins TRBV11-2 and TRBJ2-1, with D uncertain. V gave up 2 bases and J gave up 9 bases, with 5 bases separating them. Looked up from germline, CDR1 is SGHAT and CDR2 is FQNNGV. This CDR3 is built from 11 residues. The CDR3 DNA is TGTGCCAGCAGCTTAACTCTTGAGCAGTTCTTC. It is translated as CASSLTLEQFF. Filled out from reference TRBV11-2 and TRBJ2-1, the complete variable domain reads EAGVAQSPRYKIIEKRQSVAFWCNPISGHATLYWYQQILGQGPKLLIQFQNNGVVDDSQLPKDRFSAERLKGVDSTLKIQPAKLEDSAVYLCASSLTLEQFFGPGTRLTVL.

The V call is TRBV6-1, the J call TRBJ1-2, with D unclear. V was clipped by 3 bases and J by 0 bases, with 14 bases between them. The CDR3 is 16 residues long. Germline-derived CDR1 and CDR2 are MNHNS and SASEGT. The CDR3 nucleotides read TGTGCCAGCAGTGAGCCGGGCCAGCCAGCTAACTATGGCTACACCTTC. As protein: CASSEPGQPANYGYTF.